These 29 T cell receptor beta chains originate from one sample sequenced in a study of blood T cell repertoires in COVID-19. Repertoires were generated with immunoSEQ multiplex PCR, while TCRdb's copy carries only in-frame clones and drops some. This sample has roughly 300,000 clones; approximately 80% occur once, and the top ten carry around 3.2%. Sequenced: peripheral blood. The receptors here all came from a woman in her sixties with active or convalescent COVID-19.

This sequence joins TRBV5-1 and TRBJ1-4; TRBD1 aligns across 7 bases. V trimming: 1 base; J trimming: 8 bases; junction bases outside the gene matches: 11. In germline, CDR1 is SGHRS, CDR2 YFSETQ. The CDR3 is 16 amino acids. The CDR3 DNA is TGCGCCAGCAGCTTGAGGGGAACAGGGGCGGGGGAAAAACTGTTTTTT. Protein sequence: CASSLRGTGAGEKLFF.

V is TRBV18 and J is TRBJ2-7; 12 nucleotides align to TRBD1. CDR1 KGHSH and CDR2 LQKENI come from the germline V gene. Trimming removed 5 bases from V and 7 bases from J; junction bases left unmatched: 3. The CDR3 is 13 amino acids. The CDR3 here is CASSGDRGREQYF. CDR3 nucleotides: TGTGCCAGCTCAGGGGACAGGGGGCGTGAGCAGTACTTC.

The V gene is TRBV18, the J gene TRBJ2-7, with 8 positions matching TRBD2. Unmatched junction bases numbered 4, after V lost 0 bases and J lost 0 bases. In germline, CDR1 is KGHSH, CDR2 LQKENI. This CDR3 has 16 residues. The CDR3 DNA follows: TGTGCCAGCTCACCACCAGGAGCGGGGGCCTCCTACGAGCAGTACTTC. It encodes CASSPPGAGASYEQYF. The whole variable domain, remainder taken from reference TRBV18 and TRBJ2-7, is NAGVMQNPRHLVRRRGQEARLRCSPMKGHSHVYWYRQLPEEGLKFMVYLQKENIIDESGMPKERFSAEFPKEGPSILRIQQVVRGDSAAYFCASSPPGAGASYEQYFGPGTRLTVT.

This clone was counted a few times. The rearrangement uses TRBV7-2 and TRBJ2-5, with 10 nucleotides matching TRBD2. CDR1 is SGHTA, CDR2 FQGNSA, per germline. The CDR3 spans 16 residues. The V segment lost 1 base and the J segment 5 bases; nucleotides outside the gene matches: 7. In DNA, the CDR3 is TGTGCCAGCAGCTTAGAACGAGCGGGGGGGCAGGAGACCCAGTACTTC. Its protein product is CASSLERAGGQETQYF.

The chain has TRBV6-2 or TRBV6-3 and TRBJ1-2; D is uncertain. CDR3 length equals 14 residues. Trimming took 2 bases from V and 8 from J, leaving 15 bases between them. Looked up from germline, CDR1 is MNHEY and CDR2 is SVGEGT. Written as DNA, the CDR3 is TGTGCCAGCAGTTACGGCACTCCTAGGATCGGCTACACCTTC. It translates to CASSYGTPRIGYTF.

The chain carries TRBV5-1 and TRBJ2-2; 9 bases agree with TRBD1. From germline, CDR1 is SGHRS and CDR2 YFSETQ. The CDR3 has 22 amino acids. Germline trimming cut 1 base from V and 0 bases from J; bases unmatched to any gene: 19. This chain's CDR3 is CASSLPRGTGTIQDSNTGELFF. CDR3 nucleotide sequence: TGCGCCAGCAGCTTGCCCAGGGGGACAGGGACTATCCAGGACTCGAACACCGGGGAGCTGTTTTTT.

The chain uses TRBV7-3 and TRBJ2-1; tentatively, D is TRBD2 (7 bases). Germline CDR1 is SGHTA and CDR2 is FQGTGA. V was clipped by 8 bases and J by 8 bases, with 16 bases between them. The CDR3 extends over 13 amino acids. The CDR3 sequence is CASALWGGDEQFF. For the CDR3, the DNA is TGTGCCAGCGCCTTATGGGGGGGCGATGAGCAGTTCTTC.

A single count supports this clone. V and J are TRBV5-6 and TRBJ2-5; the match to TRBD2 covers 10 bases. From germline, CDR1 is SGHDT and CDR2 YYEEEE. CDR3 length equals 15 residues. The J segment lost 4 bases and the V segment lost 0 bases, leaving 3 bases of the junction unmatched. The CDR3, as DNA: TGTGCCAGCAGCTTGGCCAGCGGGGGGGGAGAGACCCAGTACTTC. Its protein is CASSLASGGGETQYF.

The V gene is TRBV6-5, the J gene TRBJ2-3; D is perhaps TRBD2 (5 bases). The CDR3 has 13 residues. V was pared by 7 bases and J by 2 bases, with 10 bases between. Per the germline V gene, CDR1 is MNHEY and CDR2 is SVGAGI. The CDR3 nucleotides are TGTGCCAGCATGAGGACTTTCACAGATACGCAGTATTTT. It is translated as CASMRTFTDTQYF.

The CDR3 DNA reads TGTGCCAGCAGTGTTGGGACATGGGGCAATCAGCCCCAGCATTTT. The encoded protein is CASSVGTWGNQPQHF. This chain links TRBV2 with TRBJ1-5, with D possibly being TRBD1 (6 bases). Germline V CDR1 and CDR2: SNHLY, FYNNEI. The CDR3 is 15 residues long. Deletions cut 4 bases from V and 2 bases from J, with 12 bases between.

This clone was counted a single time. The chain is built from TRBV28 and TRBJ1-1; tentatively, D is TRBD1 (5 bases). There are 13 residues in the CDR3. V dropped 7 bases and J dropped 4 bases, with 13 bases sitting between them. Germline V gene sequence: CDR1 MDHEN, CDR2 SYDVKM. CDR3 bases: TGTGCCAGCAATCCGGGGGGATCCACTGAAGCTTTCTTT. It is translated as CASNPGGSTEAFF.

This sequence joins TRBV5-5 and TRBJ1-3; TRBD1 is a possible D gene (6 bases). Trimming removed 2 bases at V and 3 bases at J, with 15 bases between. This CDR3 contains 16 residues. The germline V gene has CDR1 SGHKS and CDR2 YYEKEE (reference sequence). The CDR3 here is CASSFATGLDGNTIYF. In DNA, the CDR3 is TGTGCCAGCAGCTTTGCTACAGGGCTGGATGGAAACACCATATATTTT.

This sequence joins TRBV29-1 and TRBJ1-2; 7 bases are a match to TRBD1. Germline loops: CDR1 SQVTM, CDR2 ANQGSEA. The CDR3 totals 13 residues. J gave up 4 bases and V 4 bases, and 6 bases lay outside the gene matches. The CDR3, as DNA: TGCAGCGTTGCCAGGGGACAGCTCTATGGCTACACCTTC. It specifies CSVARGQLYGYTF.

The chain combines TRBV3-1 (or the pseudogene TRBV3-2) with TRBJ2-6; D gene uncertain. Trimming took 7 bases from V and 0 from J, leaving 4 bases between them. CDR1 and CDR2 from the germline V gene are LGHDT and YNNKEL (reference sequence). The CDR3 length is 13 residues. The CDR3 loop is CASIASGANVLTF. The CDR3 DNA is TGTGCCAGCATAGCCTCTGGGGCCAACGTCCTGACTTTC.

CDR3 in DNA: TGTGCCAGCAACCTTAGGGGATTGCAGGGCCCTAATGAAAAACTGTTTTTT. It yields the protein CASNLRGLQGPNEKLFF. The chain joins TRBV28 to TRBJ1-4, with D perhaps matching TRBD1 (5 bases). Trimming pared 7 bases from V and 3 bases from J, leaving 21 bases between. The CDR3 is 17 residues long. Looked up from germline, CDR1 is MDHEN and CDR2 is SYDVKM.

The chain couples TRBV3-1 (or the pseudogene TRBV3-2) to TRBJ2-5; a weak D match, TRBD1 (6 bases). CDR3 length: 14 amino acids. The V and J ends lost 3 bases and 4 bases respectively, with 12 bases between them. CDR1 and CDR2 from the germline V gene are LGHDT and YNNKEL (reference sequence). In nucleotides, the CDR3 is TGTGCCAGCAGCCAGTCTGGGGGCGGAGAGACCCAGTACTTC. Translation: CASSQSGGGETQYF.

This clone was recorded a few times. This sequence joins TRBV29-1 and TRBJ1-1, with 9 bases that match TRBD1. Trimming removed 5 bases from V and 5 bases from J; junction bases left unmatched: 6. This CDR3 contains 13 residues. Looked up from germline, CDR1 is SQVTM and CDR2 is ANQGSEA. The DNA of the CDR3 is TGCAGCGTTTCAAACAGGGGGCGGACTGAAGCTTTCTTT. Translation gives CSVSNRGRTEAFF. The whole variable domain, filled in from reference TRBV29-1 and TRBJ1-1, reads SAVISQKPSRDICQRGTSLTIQCQVDSQVTMMFWYRQQPGQSLTLIATANQGSEATYESGFVIDKFPISRPNLTFSTLTVSNMSPEDSSIYLCSVSNRGRTEAFFGQGTRLTVV.

The chain employs TRBV7-2 and TRBJ2-3; 8 bases map to TRBD2. The CDR3 length is 17 residues. Germline V gives CDR1 SGHTA, CDR2 FQGNSA. The J segment lost 2 bases and the V segment lost 5 bases, leaving 12 bases of the junction unmatched. CDR3 amino acids: CASSLVGTRKNTDTQYF. CDR3 sequence (DNA): TGTGCCAGCAGCCTGGTTGGGACTAGAAAAAACACAGATACGCAGTATTTT.

The chain is built from TRBV5-1 and TRBJ2-7; 11 bases fit TRBD1. The junction had 5 bases not matched to a gene; V was cut back by 0 bases and J by 6 bases. The CDR3 covers 15 residues. Germline V gene sequence: CDR1 SGHRS, CDR2 YFSETQ. The CDR3 region has the DNA TGCGCCAGCAGCTTGGAGGGACAGGGGGGGGGCGAGCAGTACTTC. Its protein product is CASSLEGQGGGEQYF.

The chain uses TRBV10-3 and TRBJ2-2; D call uncertain. The CDR3 runs to 15 residues. The V gene lost 0 bases and the J gene lost 8 bases, with 13 bases spanning the gap. Germline V gives CDR1 ENHRY, CDR2 SYGVKD. CDR3 sequence reads: CAISESSPPSGELFF. The CDR3 DNA reads as TGTGCCATCAGTGAGTCGAGTCCTCCCTCTGGGGAGCTGTTTTTT.

The J gene is TRBJ2-7, the V gene TRBV12-3 or TRBV12-4; the match to TRBD1 covers 12 bases. This CDR3 has 13 amino acids. The V and J ends lost 5 bases and 6 bases, in that order; junction bases with no gene match: 2. CDR3 sequence: CASSRDRGLEQYF. The CDR3 DNA follows: TGTGCCAGCAGTCGGGACAGGGGGCTCGAGCAGTACTTC.

V gene TRBV27 combines with J gene TRBJ1-2; TRBD1 is a possible D gene (5 bases). The germline V gene has CDR1 MNHEY and CDR2 SMNVEV (reference sequence). This CDR3 has 12 amino acids. V lost 5 bases and J lost 3, with 7 bases in between. The CDR3 DNA sequence: TGTGCCAGCAGTCAGGGCGACTATGGCTACACCTTC. It is translated as CASSQGDYGYTF.

For this clone: One end of the junction varies from germline; a read error may be responsible. The CDR3 spells CASSKELRDRGTDTQYF. Written as DNA, the CDR3 is TGTGCTAGCAGCAAGGAACTCCGGGACAGGGGCACAGATACGCAGTATTTT. V is TRBV7-7 and J is TRBJ2-3; 9 bases line up with TRBD1. Germline values: CDR1 SSHAT, CDR2 FNYEAQ (reference sequence). This CDR3 contains 17 residues. The variable domain in full, with the rest retrieved from reference TRBV7-7 and TRBJ2-3, is GAGVSQSPRYKVTKRGQDVTLRCDPISSHATLYWYQQALGQGPEFLTYFNYEAQPDKSGLPSDRFSAERPEGSISTLTIQRTEQRDSAMYRCASSKELRDRGTDTQYFGPGTRLTVL.

This chain uses TRBV5-1 with TRBJ2-7, with a weak D call TRBD1 (6 bases). Deletions cut 4 bases from V and 2 bases from J, with 19 bases between. The CDR3 is 16 amino acids. In germline, CDR1 is SGHRS, CDR2 YFSETQ. The CDR3 region has the DNA TGCGCCAGCAGCATACAGGGTCGGAACACCGCCTACGAGCAGTACTTC. Translated, it gives CASSIQGRNTAYEQYF.

Here the CDR3 DNA reads TGTGCCAGTAGTAGTGGACTAGGGGAGACCCAGTACTTC. Protein product: CASSSGLGETQYF. V gene TRBV19 combines with J gene TRBJ2-5; 7 bases fit TRBD2. This CDR3 region has 13 residues. The V gene end was trimmed by 4 bases and the J gene end by 5 bases; junction bases not matched to a gene: 4. Germline values: CDR1 LNHDA, CDR2 SQIVND (reference sequence). Supplemented by reference TRBV19 and TRBJ2-5, the full variable domain reads DGGITQSPKYLFRKEGQNVTLSCEQNLNHDAMYWYRQDPGQGLRLIYYSQIVNDFQKGDIAEGYSVSREKKESFPLTVTSAQKNPTAFYLCASSSGLGETQYFGPGTRLLVL.

Only a few counts were recorded for this clone. The chain combines TRBV5-1 with TRBJ1-1; possibly TRBD1 for D (5 bases). Trimming left V 0 bases short and J 6 bases short, with 18 bases between. This CDR3 contains 16 residues. Per germline, CDR1 SGHRS and CDR2 YFSETQ. DNA for the CDR3: TGCGCCAGCAGCTTGGAGGGGCCAGCTCAGACTCCTGAAGCTTTCTTT. Translating gives CASSLEGPAQTPEAFF.

V and J are TRBV14 and TRBJ1-5; D might be TRBD1 (5 bases). The V and J ends lost 2 bases and 8 bases respectively, with 16 bases between them. The germline CDR1 and CDR2 sequences are SGHDN and FVKESK. CDR3 length: 15 amino acids. In DNA form, the CDR3 reads TGTGCCAGCAGCCAATCAACGGGGGGTGATGAGCCCCAGCATTTT. This gives the protein CASSQSTGGDEPQHF.

This clone was seen repeatedly, ten times or more. The V gene is TRBV7-8, the J gene TRBJ1-1, with D possibly TRBD1 on 6 matching bases. Germline V gene data show CDR1 as SGHVS and CDR2 as FQNEAQ. Trimming shortened V by 5 bases and J by 3 bases, and 22 bases separated the two germline ends. The CDR3 is made up of 17 amino acids. CDR3 coding DNA: TGTGCCAGCAGCGCCCACAGGGTCCCGCTTAGGTACACTGAAGCTTTCTTT. Its translation is CASSAHRVPLRYTEAFF.

This clone occurred once. The V call is TRBV7-9, the J call TRBJ1-6, with 8 bases aligning to TRBD1. J was trimmed by 7 bases and V by 5 bases; bases with no gene match: 7. The CDR3 runs to 15 residues. Germline-derived CDR1 and CDR2 are SEHNR and FQNEAQ (reference sequence). This CDR3 is CASSLGDRSNSPLHF. CDR3 nucleotide sequence: TGTGCCAGCAGCCTGGGGGACAGGTCGAATTCACCCCTCCACTTT.